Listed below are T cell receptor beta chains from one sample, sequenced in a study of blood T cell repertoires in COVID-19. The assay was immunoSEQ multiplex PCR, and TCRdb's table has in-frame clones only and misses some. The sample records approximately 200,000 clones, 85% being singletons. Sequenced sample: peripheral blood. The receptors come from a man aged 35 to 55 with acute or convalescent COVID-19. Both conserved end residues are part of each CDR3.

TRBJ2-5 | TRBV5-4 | CASSPRGPQETQYF
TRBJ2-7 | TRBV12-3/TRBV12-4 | CASSLSGGYEQYF
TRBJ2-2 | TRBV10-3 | CAISEGELGLGELFF
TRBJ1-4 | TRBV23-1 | CASSQFLGGDEKLFF
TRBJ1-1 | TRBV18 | CASSPQETSNTEAFF
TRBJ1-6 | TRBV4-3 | CASSQAVPGQGYSPLHF
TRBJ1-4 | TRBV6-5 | CASSYLNGGEKLFF
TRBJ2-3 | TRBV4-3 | CASSQDRAVGVTDTQYF
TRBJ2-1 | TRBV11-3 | CASSLRQGQQFF
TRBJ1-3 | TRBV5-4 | CASSLSGSLSGNTIYF
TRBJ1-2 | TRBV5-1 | CASSSDRAFYGYTF
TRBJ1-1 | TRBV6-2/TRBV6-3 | CASSRGEDTEAFF
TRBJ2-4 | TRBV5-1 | CASSFPGENIQYF
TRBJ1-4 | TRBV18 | CASSPRQAATNEKLFF
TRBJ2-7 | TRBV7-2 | CASSLSSSDRARPYEQYF
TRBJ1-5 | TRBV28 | CASSSPGQGGLSNQPQHF
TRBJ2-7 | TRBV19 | CASSPRVGSYEQYF
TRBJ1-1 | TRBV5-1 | CASTQGTPNTEAFF
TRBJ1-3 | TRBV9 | CASSVNSGEENTIYF
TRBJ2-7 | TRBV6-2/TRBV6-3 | CASSYDSQSYYEQYF
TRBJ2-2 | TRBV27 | CATATTGRFTGELFF
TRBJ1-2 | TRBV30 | CAWSVRQGGGYTF
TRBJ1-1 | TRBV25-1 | CASTWNTEAFF
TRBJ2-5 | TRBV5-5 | CASSPPGQGFRTQYF
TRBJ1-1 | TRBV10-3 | CATLQGENTEAFF
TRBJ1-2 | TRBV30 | CAWKRERGYTF
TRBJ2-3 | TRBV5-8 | CASSPGQIGTDTQYF
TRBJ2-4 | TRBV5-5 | CASFGGGLGKNIQYF
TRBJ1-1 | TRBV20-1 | CSARDSPEAFF
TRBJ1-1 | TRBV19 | CASTDRGNTEAFF
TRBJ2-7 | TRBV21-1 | CASSKQSGGQGSDAYEQYF
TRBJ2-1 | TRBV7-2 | CASSRPYRYNEQFF
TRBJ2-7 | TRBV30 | CAWTGTARNYEQYF
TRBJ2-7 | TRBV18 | CASSPGASEQYF
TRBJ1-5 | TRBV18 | CASSQERGINQPQHF
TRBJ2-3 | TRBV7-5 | CARSQTGLRWTTDTQYF
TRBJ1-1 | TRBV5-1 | CASSQSPGQTVNTEAFF
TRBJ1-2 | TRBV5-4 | CASSSYYGYTF
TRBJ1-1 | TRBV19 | CASNPPGLISTEAFF
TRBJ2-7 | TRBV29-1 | CSVEGTDYEQYF
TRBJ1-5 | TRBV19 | CASSIMTGVARSNQPQHF
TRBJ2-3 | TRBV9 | CASSVSSSGPSTDTQYF
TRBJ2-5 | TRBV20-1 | CSARTLETQYF
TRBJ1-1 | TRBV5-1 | CASSSGEGWDTEAFF